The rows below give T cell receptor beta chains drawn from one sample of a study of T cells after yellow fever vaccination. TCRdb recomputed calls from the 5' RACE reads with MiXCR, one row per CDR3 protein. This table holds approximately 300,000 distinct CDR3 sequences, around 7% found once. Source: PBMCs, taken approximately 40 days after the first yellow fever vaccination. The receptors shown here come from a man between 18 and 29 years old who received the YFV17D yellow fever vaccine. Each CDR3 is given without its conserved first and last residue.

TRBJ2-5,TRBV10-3,AISESWRQVGQETQY
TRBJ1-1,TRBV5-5,ASSWGQGARGEAF
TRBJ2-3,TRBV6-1,ASSPGGASTDTQY
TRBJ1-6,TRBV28,ASTRGTVNSPLH
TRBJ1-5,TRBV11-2,ASSLYRGGSPMGQPQH
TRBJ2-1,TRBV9,ASSVASGGYNEQF
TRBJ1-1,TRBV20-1,SARVPSTGNAEAF
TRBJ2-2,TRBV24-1,ATSYLTEGELF
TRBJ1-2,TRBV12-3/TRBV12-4,ASNRVVANYGYT
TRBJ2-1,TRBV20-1,SARDWPNNEQF
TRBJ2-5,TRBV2,ASDIQETQY
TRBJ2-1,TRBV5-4,ASRAAGGLGNEQF
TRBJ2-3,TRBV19,ASSIELLRTDTQY
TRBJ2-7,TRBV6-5,ASSSPRYEQY
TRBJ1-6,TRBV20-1,SARVIENSPLH
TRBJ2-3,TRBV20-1,SGVTSTDTQY
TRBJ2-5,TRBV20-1,SATRLAIDEETQY
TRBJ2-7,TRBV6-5,ASCHATVLSYEQY
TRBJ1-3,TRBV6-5,ASSSRDKRDTIY
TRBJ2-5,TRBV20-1,SARNPSGGETQY
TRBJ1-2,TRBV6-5,ASSYGESGGYT
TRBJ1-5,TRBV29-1,SVGREINQPQH
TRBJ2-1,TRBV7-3,ASSPNPGLHYNEQF
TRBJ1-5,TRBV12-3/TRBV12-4,ASSPTGRGYQPQH
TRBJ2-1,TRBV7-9,ASSLVRDEQF
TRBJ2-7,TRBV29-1,SVEDRRGFSYEQY
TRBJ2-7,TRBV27,ASSPDRRSYEQY
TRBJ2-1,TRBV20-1,SARGQGVRNEQF
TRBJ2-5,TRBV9,ASSPSGTSQETQY
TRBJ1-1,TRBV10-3,AISVEQNTEAF
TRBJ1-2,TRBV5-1,ASSAGTLQDGYT
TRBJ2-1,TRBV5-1,ASGVWASGGGEQF
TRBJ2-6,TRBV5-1,ASSRIGTSGGSGGANVLT
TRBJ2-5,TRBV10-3,AISESQAQETQY
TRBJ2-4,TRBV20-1,SARTTGGGVAKNIQY
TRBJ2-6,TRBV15,ATIQRGADPRANVLT
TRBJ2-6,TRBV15,ATSRASGANVLT
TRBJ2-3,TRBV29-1,SVDRLAGSTDTQY
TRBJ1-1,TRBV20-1,SATTPQGAAF
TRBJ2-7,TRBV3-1,ASSQLHGVEQY
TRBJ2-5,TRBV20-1,SASEGLAVQETQY
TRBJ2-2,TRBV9,ASSVGRLAGDRTGELF
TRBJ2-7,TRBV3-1,ASSQVSSSNEQY
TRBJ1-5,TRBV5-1,ASSPTGGVMPQH
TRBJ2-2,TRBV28,ASSLGPPRDILTGELF
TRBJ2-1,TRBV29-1,SVEGYLARGSYNEQF
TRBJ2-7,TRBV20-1,SAPRTAGSSYEQY
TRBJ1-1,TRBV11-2,ASSLVSRDMNTEAF
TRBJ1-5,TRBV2,ASRTENQPQH
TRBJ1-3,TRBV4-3,ASSQGEGNTIY
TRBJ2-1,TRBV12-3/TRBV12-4,ASSPTSGGDNEQF
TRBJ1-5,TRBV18,ASSPRFTGANNQPQH
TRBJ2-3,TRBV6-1,ASSEHFRIDTQY
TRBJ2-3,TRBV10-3,AIRTPGSPTDTQY
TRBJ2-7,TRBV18,ASSPGHIYEQY